This TCR beta chain was found in a study of type 1 regulatory T cells. For the study at large: T-allo10 is a Tr1-enriched, alloantigen-specific CD4 T cell product made in vitro.

Graft donor-derived T-allo10 cells were described as host-alloantigen-specific, anergic, and alloantigen-specifically suppressive. TCRdb re-called the reads with MiXCR, one entry per CDR3 protein. Of about 68,000 distinct CDR3 sequences listed, roughly 60% were seen once; the top ten hold around 7.6%. This clonotype showed up just once. Antigen unknown. The TCR comes from a human donor in good health. Sequenced input: cultured T cells, either the whole culture or a sorted T cell fraction (not recorded which). Subset meaning: Tr1-enriched cell product generated in vitro against host alloantigens.

The DNA of the CDR3 is TGTGCCAGTAGTATCGACAGGACTACTAACTATGGCTACACCTTC. It encodes CASSIDRTTNYGYTF. The rearrangement uses TRBV19 and TRBJ1-2, with a weak D call TRBD1 (6 bases). V lost 3 bases, J lost 0 bases, and 11 bases lay in between. The CDR3 extends over 15 amino acids. CDR1 and CDR2 from the germline V gene are LNHDA and SQIVND (reference sequence).